The 6 T cell receptor beta chains given below trace back to one sample, sequenced in a study of control samples from healthy donors and cancer patients. Clones were read by immunoSEQ multiplex PCR, and TCRdb kept only the in-frame ones, dropping some. The data contain over 150,000 clones, 90% to 95% of them singletons. Sequencing was performed on blood. Source of these receptors: a man aged 18 to 30 in good health.

The chain links TRBV19 to TRBJ1-1; no firm D call. Trimming removed 5 bases from V and 6 bases from J, with 10 bases in between. In germline, CDR1 is LNHDA, CDR2 SQIVND (reference sequence). The CDR3 sequence is 12 residues long. The CDR3 region has the DNA TGTGCCAGTAGTCTCCCCGGCCCTGAAGCTTTCTTT. This encodes CASSLPGPEAFF.

The chain recombines TRBV28 with TRBJ2-1; D not resolved. Trimming shortened V by 3 bases and J by 12 bases, and 9 bases separated the two germline ends. Germline values: CDR1 MDHEN, CDR2 SYDVKM. CDR3 size: 11 residues. CDR3 sequence reads: CASSFPDGQFF. The CDR3 region has the DNA TGTGCCAGCAGTTTTCCGGACGGGCAGTTCTTC.

The chain recombines TRBV5-1 with TRBJ1-2, with D maybe TRBD1 (5 bases). V was shortened by 1 base and J by 8 bases, with 15 bases between the two germline ends. This CDR3 is built from 14 residues. CDR1 and CDR2 (germline): SGHRS, YFSETQ. The CDR3 DNA reads TGCGCCAGCAGCTTGTACGGGCGGGACGGGGGCTACACCTTC. As protein: CASSLYGRDGGYTF.

The CDR3 nucleotides read TGCAGCGTTGACCCCAGGGACAGGAGGGACACTGAAGCTTTCTTT. This encodes CSVDPRDRRDTEAFF. This sequence joins TRBV29-1 and TRBJ1-1; 8 nucleotides match TRBD1. The J segment lost 3 bases and the V segment lost 3 bases, leaving 9 bases of the junction unmatched. The CDR3 is 15 residues long. Germline CDR1 and CDR2: SQVTM and ANQGSEA.

The V gene is TRBV24-1, the J gene TRBJ2-3; no reliable D call. Germline CDR1 reads KGHDR; CDR2 reads SFDVKD. Trimming pared 2 bases from V and 3 bases from J, leaving 20 bases between. The CDR3 is made up of 18 amino acids. The CDR3 sequence is CATSDSTSHIARTDTQYF. The CDR3 DNA is TGTGCCACCAGTGATTCTACCAGTCACATCGCGAGGACAGATACGCAGTATTTT.

The rearrangement links TRBV30 to TRBJ1-4, with no clear D. Trimming cost V 1 base and J 9 bases, with 9 bases left between them. Germline CDR1 and CDR2: GTSNPN and SVGIG (reference sequence). The CDR3 spans 12 residues. In DNA form, the CDR3 reads TGTGCCTGGAGTGGACAAGGGCAAAAACTGTTTTTT. It yields the protein CAWSGQGQKLFF.